This T cell receptor (beta chain) was captured in a study of T cell responses to AZD1222 COVID-19 vaccine (dated by TCRdb to the early 2020s). Regarding the research as a whole: AZD1222 recipients whose second dose came at about 4 weeks and those whose second dose came at about 12 weeks were combined into one group, since spike-specific TCR depth and breadth did not differ between the two schedules. TCR sequencing covered roughly 230 trial participants: nearly 210 given two doses of AZD1222 and 26 given two doses of MenACWY control vaccine. Trial participants were enrolled by age into 18-55, 56-69 and 70-plus year subgroups, with about 150, 27 and 61 TCR-sequenced participants respectively.

General study outcomes and caveats: After two AZD1222 doses, both the breadth and the depth of spike-specific TCRs were significantly higher than at day 0 and than in MenACWY recipients. The vaccine-associated CD4 TCRs covered the entire spike protein, and the dominant responses fell in regions 160-218 and 743-854. The 56-69-year group was small, and its depth increase did not reach significance, likely because of low power. Conclusions about previously exposed vaccinees were limited because only a handful of AZD1222 recipients were SARS-CoV-2 seropositive at baseline. Participants were mostly white British, with more females than males. The authors suggested clonal diversity may have been underestimated. Nearly half of unique spike-specific TCRs reportedly recognized epitopes outside regions mutated in the B.1.351 and B.1.1.7 variants. Because no day 14 peak-response samples were available, repertoires were characterized only after the peak T cell response.

As regards this clone: Its antigen remains unidentified. No much larger clone exists at a distance of one base, and base qualities are not known.

This specimen's time point label, interpreted: baseline before first vaccination. Samples from vaccinated people were obtained from the UK trials COV001 and COV002, which included a single-blind randomized controlled phase 2/3 trial of AZD1222 (ChAdOx1 nCoV-19) in healthy adults. For TCRbeta chain sequencing, PBMC samples were collected from trial participants at day 0 and at day 28 after the second dose. The CDR3 regions of human TCRbeta chains were analyzed by immunosequencing. As for the authors' bioinformatics: Repertoire TCRs were checked for matches against a reference library of SARS-CoV-2-specific TCRs that had been generated using the MIRA antigen-specificity platform. Breadth was defined as the fraction of unique TCRs that were SARS-CoV-2-associated. Depth was defined as the fraction of total T cells that were SARS-CoV-2-associated. Using the MIRA data, each spike-specific TCR was assigned both to the spike region to which the TCR was reactive and to a CD4 or CD8 class. Log10-transformed breadth and depth values were compared by one-way ANOVA with Sidak's multiple comparisons tests. TCRdb took this table from immuneACCESS and kept in-frame rearrangements with V and J called. Such tables lack part of the clones; where checked against another copy, unresolved V genes explain under half of the gap, and the rest is unexplained. The V and J calls and clone size were taken over from that table, and D and trimming were inferred from the DNA. The sample contains some 160,000 clones, 80% to 95% of them found a single time. In total, the top ten clones hold 1.5% to 2% of the sample.

The TCR comes from an adult in good health. Specimen: peripheral blood, collected on day 0 of AZD1222 vaccination.

The CDR3 amino acid sequence is: CASSPPGGKPQHF. DNA sequence: TGTGCCAGCAGCCCCCCGGGGGGTAAGCCCCAGCATTTT. The rearrangement combines TRBV7-9 with TRBJ1-5; TRBD1 is possibly the D segment (5 matching bases). The germline V gene (reference sequence) gives CDR1 as SEHNR and CDR2 as FQNEAQ. There are 13 amino acids in the CDR3, from cysteine to phenylalanine inclusive. Only CDR3 DNA remains: 39 bases, in frame from the first base. V is clipped by 5 bases and J by 8 bases, and the sequence between their germline boundaries is 13 bases long.